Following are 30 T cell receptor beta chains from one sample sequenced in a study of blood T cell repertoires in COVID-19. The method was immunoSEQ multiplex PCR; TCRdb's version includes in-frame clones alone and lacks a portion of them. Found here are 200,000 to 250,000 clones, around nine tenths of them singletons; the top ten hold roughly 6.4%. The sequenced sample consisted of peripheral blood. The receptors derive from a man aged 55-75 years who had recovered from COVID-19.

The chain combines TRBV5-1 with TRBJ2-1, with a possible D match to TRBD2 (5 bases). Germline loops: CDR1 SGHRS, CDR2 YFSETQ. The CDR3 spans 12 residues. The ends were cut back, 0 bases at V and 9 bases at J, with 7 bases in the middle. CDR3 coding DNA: TGCGCCAGCAGCTTGGGAGGGAGTGAGCAGTTCTTC. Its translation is CASSLGGSEQFF.

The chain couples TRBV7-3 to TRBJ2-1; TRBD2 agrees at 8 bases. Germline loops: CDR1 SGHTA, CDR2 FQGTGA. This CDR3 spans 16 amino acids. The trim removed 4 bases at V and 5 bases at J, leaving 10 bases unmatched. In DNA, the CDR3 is TGTGCCAGCAGCTCCACCAAACTAGCGGTACACAATGAGCAGTTCTTC. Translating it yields CASSSTKLAVHNEQFF.

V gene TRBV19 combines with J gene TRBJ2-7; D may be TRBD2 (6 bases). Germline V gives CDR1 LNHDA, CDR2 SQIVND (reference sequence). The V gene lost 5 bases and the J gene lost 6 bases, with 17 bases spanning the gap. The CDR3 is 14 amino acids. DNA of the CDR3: TGTGCCAGTAGTCCGGGGACTGACTGGCCCGAGCAGTACTTC. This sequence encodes CASSPGTDWPEQYF.

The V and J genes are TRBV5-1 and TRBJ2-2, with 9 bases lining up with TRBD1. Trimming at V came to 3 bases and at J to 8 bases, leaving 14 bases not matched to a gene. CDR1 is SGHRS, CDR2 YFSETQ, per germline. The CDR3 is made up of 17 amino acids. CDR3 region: CASSWIPGQGGLGELFF. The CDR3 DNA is TGCGCCAGCAGCTGGATACCGGGACAGGGCGGGCTGGGGGAGCTGTTTTTT. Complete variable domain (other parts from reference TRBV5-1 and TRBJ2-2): KAGVTQTPRYLIKTRGQQVTLSCSPISGHRSVSWYQQTPGQGLQFLFEYFSETQRNKGNFPGRFSGRQFSNSRSEMNVSTLELGDSALYLCASSWIPGQGGLGELFFGEGSRLTVL.

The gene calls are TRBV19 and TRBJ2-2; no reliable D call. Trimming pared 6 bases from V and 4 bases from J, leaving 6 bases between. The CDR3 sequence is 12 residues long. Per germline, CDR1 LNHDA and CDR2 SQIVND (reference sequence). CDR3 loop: CASRSGTGELFF. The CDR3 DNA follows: TGTGCCAGTAGATCGGGCACCGGGGAGCTGTTTTTT.

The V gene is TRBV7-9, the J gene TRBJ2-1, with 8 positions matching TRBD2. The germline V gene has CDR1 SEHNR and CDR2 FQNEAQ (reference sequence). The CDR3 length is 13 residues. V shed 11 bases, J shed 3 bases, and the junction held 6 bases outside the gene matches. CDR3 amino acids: CAGTGGYYNEQFF. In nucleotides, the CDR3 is TGTGCCGGTACGGGGGGGTACTACAATGAGCAGTTCTTC.

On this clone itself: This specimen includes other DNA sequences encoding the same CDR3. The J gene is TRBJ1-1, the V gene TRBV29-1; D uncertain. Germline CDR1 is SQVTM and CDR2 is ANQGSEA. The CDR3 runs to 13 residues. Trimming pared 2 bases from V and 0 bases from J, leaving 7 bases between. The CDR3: CSVERRMNTEAFF. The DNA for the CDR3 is TGCAGCGTTGAAAGGAGGATGAACACTGAAGCTTTCTTT.

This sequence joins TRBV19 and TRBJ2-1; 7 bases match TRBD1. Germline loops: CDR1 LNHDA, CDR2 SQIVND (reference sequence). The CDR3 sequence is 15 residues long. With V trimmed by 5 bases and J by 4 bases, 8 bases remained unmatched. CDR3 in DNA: TGTGCCAGTAGTTTCGACAGGGCTAGTTACAATGAGCAGTTCTTC. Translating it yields CASSFDRASYNEQFF.

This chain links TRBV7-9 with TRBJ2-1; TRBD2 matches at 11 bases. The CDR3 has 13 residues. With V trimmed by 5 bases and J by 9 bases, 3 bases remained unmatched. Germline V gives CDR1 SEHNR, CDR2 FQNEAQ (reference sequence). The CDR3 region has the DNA TGTGCCAGCAGCCGCCTAGCGGGAGGTGAGCAGTTCTTC. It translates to CASSRLAGGEQFF.

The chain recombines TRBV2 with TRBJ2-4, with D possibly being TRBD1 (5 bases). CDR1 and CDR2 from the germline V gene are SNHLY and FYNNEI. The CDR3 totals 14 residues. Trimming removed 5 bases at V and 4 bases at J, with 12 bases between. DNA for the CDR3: TGTGCCAGCAGTTCGACAGTTTTAAAAAACATTCAGTACTTC. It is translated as CASSSTVLKNIQYF. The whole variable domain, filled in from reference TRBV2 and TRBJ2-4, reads EPEVTQTPSHQVTQMGQEVILRCVPISNHLYFYWYRQILGQKVEFLVSFYNNEISEKSEIFDDQFSVERPDGSNFTLKIRSTKLEDSAMYFCASSSTVLKNIQYFGAGTRLSVL.

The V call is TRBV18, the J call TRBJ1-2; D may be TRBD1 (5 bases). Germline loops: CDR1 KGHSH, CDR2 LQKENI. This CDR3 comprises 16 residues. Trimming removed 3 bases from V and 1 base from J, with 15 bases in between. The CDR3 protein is CASSPPSRAINYGYTF. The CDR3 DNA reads TGTGCCAGCTCACCCCCCTCCAGGGCTATTAACTATGGCTACACCTTC.

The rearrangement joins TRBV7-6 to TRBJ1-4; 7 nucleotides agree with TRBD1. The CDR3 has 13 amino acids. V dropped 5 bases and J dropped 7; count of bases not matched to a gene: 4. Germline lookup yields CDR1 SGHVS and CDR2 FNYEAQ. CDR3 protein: CASSPWTGEKLFF. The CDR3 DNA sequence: TGTGCCAGCAGCCCGTGGACAGGTGAAAAACTGTTTTTT.

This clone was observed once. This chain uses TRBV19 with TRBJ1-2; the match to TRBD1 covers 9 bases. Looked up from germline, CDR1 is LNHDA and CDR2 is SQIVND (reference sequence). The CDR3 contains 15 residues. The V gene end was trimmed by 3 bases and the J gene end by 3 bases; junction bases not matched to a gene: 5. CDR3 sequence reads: CASSIWDRDHYGYTF. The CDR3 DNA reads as TGTGCCAGTAGTATTTGGGACAGGGATCACTATGGCTACACCTTC.

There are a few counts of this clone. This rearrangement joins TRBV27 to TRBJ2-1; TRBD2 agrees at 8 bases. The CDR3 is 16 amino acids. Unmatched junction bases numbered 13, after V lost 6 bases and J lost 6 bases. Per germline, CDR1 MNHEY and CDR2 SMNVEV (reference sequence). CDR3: CASSPQTGGAGNEQFF. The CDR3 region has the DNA TGTGCCAGCAGCCCGCAGACGGGGGGGGCCGGCAATGAGCAGTTCTTC.

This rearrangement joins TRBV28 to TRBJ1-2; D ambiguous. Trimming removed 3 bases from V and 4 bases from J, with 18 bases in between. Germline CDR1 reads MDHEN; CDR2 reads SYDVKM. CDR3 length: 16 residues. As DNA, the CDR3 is TGTGCCAGCAGTTTTATGGGAGGGCCCCAGAGCTATGGCTACACCTTC. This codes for CASSFMGGPQSYGYTF.

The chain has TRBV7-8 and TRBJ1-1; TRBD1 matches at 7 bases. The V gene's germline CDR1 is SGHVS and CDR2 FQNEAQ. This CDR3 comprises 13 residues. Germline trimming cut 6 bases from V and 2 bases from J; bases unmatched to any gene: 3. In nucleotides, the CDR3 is TGTGCCAGCAGGAGGGACAGTAACACTGAAGCTTTCTTT. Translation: CASRRDSNTEAFF. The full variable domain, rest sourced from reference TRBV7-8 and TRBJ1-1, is GAGVSQSPRYKVAKRGQDVALRCDPISGHVSLFWYQQALGQGPEFLTYFQNEAQLDKSGLPSDRFFAERPEGSVSTLKIQRTQQEDSAVYLCASRRDSNTEAFFGQGTRLTVV.

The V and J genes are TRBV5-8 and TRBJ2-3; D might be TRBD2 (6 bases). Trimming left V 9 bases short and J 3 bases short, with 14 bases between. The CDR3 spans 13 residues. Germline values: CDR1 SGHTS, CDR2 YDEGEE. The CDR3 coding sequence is TGTGCCACCGGGACTTCACGGACAGATACGCAGTATTTT. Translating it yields CATGTSRTDTQYF.

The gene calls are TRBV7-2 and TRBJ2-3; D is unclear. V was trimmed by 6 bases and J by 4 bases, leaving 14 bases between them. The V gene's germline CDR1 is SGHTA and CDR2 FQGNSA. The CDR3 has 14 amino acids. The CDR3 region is CASRGQVLSDTQYF. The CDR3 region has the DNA TGTGCCAGCAGGGGCCAGGTTCTGTCAGATACGCAGTATTTT.

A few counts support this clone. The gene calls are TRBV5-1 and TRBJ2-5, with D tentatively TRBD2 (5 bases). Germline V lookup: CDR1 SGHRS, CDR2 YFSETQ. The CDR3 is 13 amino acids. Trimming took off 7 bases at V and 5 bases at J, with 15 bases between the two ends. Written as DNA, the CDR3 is TGCGCCAGCCGCCGGGGATCCCAGGAGACCCAGTACTTC. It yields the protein CASRRGSQETQYF.

The DNA of the CDR3 is TGTGCCAGCAGCTTAAGACAGGGGGCGCGTGGGGAGACCCAGTACTTC. This gives the protein CASSLRQGARGETQYF. The chain couples TRBV7-9 to TRBJ2-5, with TRBD1 identical over 10 bases. The CDR3 length is 16 residues. Germline-derived CDR1 and CDR2 are SEHNR and FQNEAQ (reference sequence). J gave up 5 bases and V 2 bases, and 8 bases lay outside the gene matches. Together with reference TRBV7-9 and TRBJ2-5, the CDR3 gives the full variable domain: DTGVSQNPRHKITKRGQNVTFRCDPISEHNRLYWYRQTLGQGPEFLTYFQNEAQLEKSRLLSDRFSAERPKGSFSTLEIQRTEQGDSAMYLCASSLRQGARGETQYFGPGTRLLVL.

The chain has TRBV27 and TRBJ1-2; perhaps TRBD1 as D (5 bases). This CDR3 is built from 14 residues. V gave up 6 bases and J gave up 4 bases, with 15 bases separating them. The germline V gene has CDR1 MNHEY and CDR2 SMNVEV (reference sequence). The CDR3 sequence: CASSRTRVSYGYTF. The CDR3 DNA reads TGTGCCAGCAGCCGGACCAGGGTTTCCTATGGCTACACCTTC.

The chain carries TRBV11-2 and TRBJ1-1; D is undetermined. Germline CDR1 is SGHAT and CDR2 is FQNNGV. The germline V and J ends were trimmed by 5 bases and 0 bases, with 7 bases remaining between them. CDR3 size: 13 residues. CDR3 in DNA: TGTGCCAGCAGCCGTACGGTGAACACTGAAGCTTTCTTT. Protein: CASSRTVNTEAFF.

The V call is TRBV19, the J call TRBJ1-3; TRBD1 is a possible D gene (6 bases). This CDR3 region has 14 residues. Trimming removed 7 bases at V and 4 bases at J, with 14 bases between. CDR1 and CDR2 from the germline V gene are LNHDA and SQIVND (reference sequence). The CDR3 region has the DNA TGTGCCAGTACGAACAGGGCCACAGGAAACACCATATATTTT. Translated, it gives CASTNRATGNTIYF.

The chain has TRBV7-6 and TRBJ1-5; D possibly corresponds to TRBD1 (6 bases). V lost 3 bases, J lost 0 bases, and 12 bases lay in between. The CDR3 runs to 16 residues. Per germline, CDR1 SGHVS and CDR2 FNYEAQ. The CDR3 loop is CASSFWTAPSNQPQHF. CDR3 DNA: TGTGCCAGCAGCTTCTGGACAGCCCCTAGCAATCAGCCCCAGCATTTT.

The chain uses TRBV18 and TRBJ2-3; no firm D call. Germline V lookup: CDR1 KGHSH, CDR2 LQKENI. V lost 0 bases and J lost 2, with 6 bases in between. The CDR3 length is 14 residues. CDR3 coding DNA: TGTGCCAGCTCACCACCGACTCTCACAGATACGCAGTATTTT. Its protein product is CASSPPTLTDTQYF.

CDR3 region: CASSFREKLFF. CDR3 DNA: TGTGCCAGCAGCTTCAGAGAAAAACTGTTTTTT. The V and J genes are TRBV12-3 or TRBV12-4 and TRBJ1-4; D is ambiguous. The CDR3 covers 11 residues. With 6 bases removed from V and 8 bases from J, the gap between germline ends came to 7 bases.

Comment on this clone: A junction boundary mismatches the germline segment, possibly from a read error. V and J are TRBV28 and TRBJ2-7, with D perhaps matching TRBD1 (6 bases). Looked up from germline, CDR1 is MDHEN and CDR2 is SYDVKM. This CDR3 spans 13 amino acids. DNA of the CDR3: TGTGCCAGCAGTTTTGGGAAAAGGACAGCGTACAACTTC. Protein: CASSFGKRTAYNF.

CDR3: CASSFIRDRVIPEAFF. CDR3 nucleotides: TGTGCCAGCAGCTTTATCCGGGACAGGGTTATACCTGAAGCTTTCTTT. The chain combines TRBV5-6 with TRBJ1-1; TRBD1 matches at 9 bases. CDR1 SGHDT and CDR2 YYEEEE come from the germline V gene. Losses at the gene ends were 2 bases for V and 6 bases for J; bases not matched to a gene: 11. CDR3 length: 16 residues.

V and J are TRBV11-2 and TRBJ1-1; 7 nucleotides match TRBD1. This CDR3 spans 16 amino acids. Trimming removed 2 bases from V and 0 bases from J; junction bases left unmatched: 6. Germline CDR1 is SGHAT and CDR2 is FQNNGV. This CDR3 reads CASSLRQGGMNTEAFF. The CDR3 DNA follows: TGTGCCAGCAGCTTAAGACAGGGAGGAATGAACACTGAAGCTTTCTTT. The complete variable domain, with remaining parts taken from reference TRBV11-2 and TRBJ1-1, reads EAGVAQSPRYKIIEKRQSVAFWCNPISGHATLYWYQQILGQGPKLLIQFQNNGVVDDSQLPKDRFSAERLKGVDSTLKIQPAKLEDSAVYLCASSLRQGGMNTEAFFGQGTRLTVV.

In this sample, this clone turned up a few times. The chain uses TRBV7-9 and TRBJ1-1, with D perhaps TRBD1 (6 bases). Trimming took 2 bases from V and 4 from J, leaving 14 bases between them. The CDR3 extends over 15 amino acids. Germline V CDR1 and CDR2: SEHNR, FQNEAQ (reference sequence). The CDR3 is CASSLMGAQGTEAFF. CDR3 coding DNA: TGTGCCAGCAGCTTAATGGGGGCTCAGGGCACTGAAGCTTTCTTT.